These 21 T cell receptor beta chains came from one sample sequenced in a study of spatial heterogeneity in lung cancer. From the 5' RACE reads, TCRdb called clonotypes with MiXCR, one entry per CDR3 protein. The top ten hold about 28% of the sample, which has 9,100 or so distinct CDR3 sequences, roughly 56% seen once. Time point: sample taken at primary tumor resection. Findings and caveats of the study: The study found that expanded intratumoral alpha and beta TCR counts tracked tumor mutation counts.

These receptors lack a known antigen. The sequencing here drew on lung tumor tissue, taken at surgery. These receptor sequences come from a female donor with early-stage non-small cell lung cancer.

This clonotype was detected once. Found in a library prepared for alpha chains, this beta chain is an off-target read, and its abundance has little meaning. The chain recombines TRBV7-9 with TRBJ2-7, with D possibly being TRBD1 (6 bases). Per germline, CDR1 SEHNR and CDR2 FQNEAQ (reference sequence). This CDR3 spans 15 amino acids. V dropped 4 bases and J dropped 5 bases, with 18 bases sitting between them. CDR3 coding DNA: TGTGCCAGCAGCTCCAAGGGGTCCAGGGGCAACGAGCAGTACTTC. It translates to CASSSKGSRGNEQYF. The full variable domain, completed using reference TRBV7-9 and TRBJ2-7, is DTGVSQNPRHKITKRGQNVTFRCDPISEHNRLYWYRQTLGQGPEFLTYFQNEAQLEKSRLLSDRFSAERPKGSFSTLEIQRTEQGDSAMYLCASSSKGSRGNEQYFGPGTRLTVT.

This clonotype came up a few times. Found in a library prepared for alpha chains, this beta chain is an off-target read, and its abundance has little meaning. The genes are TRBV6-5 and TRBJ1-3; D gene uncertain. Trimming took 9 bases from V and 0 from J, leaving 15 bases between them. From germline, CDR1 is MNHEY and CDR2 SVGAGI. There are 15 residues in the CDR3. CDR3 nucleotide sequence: TGTGCCAGTCAAAGGAGCGGGGACTCTGGAAACACCATATATTTT. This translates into CASQRSGDSGNTIYF.

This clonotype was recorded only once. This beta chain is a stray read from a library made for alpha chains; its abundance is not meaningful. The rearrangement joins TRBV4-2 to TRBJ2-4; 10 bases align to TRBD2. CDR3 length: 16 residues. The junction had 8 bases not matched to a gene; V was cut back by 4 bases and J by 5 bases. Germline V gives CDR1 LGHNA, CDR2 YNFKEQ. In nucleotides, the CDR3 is TGTGCCAGCAGCCTATCTAGCGGGAGTGGCCAAAACATTCAGTACTTC. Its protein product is CASSLSSGSGQNIQYF.

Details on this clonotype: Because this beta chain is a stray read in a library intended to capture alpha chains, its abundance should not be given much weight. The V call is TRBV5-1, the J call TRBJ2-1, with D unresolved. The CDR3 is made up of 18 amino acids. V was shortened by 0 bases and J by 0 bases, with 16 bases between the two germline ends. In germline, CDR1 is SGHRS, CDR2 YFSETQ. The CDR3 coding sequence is TGCGCCAGCAGCTTGGAACTCCCTATATTCAGCTCCTACAATGAGCAGTTCTTC. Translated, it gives CASSLELPIFSSYNEQFF.

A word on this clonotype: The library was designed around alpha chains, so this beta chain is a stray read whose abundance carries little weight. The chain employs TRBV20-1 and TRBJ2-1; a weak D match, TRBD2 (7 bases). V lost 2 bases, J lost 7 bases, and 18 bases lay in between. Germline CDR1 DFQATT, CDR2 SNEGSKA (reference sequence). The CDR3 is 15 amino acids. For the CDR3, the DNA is TGCAGTGCTAGATACGAGGGGGGGCCGAGAAATGAGCAGTTCTTC. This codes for CSARYEGGPRNEQFF.

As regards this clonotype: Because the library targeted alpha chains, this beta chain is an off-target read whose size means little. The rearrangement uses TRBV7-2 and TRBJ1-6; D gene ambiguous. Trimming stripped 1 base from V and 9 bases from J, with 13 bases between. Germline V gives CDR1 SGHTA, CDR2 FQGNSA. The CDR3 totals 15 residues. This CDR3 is CASSLESGRSSPLHF. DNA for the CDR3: TGTGCCAGCAGCTTAGAATCAGGACGATCTTCACCCCTCCACTTT. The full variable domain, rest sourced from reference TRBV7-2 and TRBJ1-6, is GAGVSQSPSNKVTEKGKDVELRCDPISGHTALYWYRQSLGQGLEFLIYFQGNSAPDKSGLPSDRFSAERTGGSVSTLTIQRTQQEDSAVYLCASSLESGRSSPLHFGNGTRLTVT.

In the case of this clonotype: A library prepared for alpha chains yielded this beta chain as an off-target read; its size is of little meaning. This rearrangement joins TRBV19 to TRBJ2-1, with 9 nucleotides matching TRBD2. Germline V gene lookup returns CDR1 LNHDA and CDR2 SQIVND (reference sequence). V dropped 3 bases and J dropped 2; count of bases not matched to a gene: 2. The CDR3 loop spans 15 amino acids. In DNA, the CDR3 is TGTGCCAGTAGTATGACTAGCGGCGCCTACAATGAGCAGTTCTTC. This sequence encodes CASSMTSGAYNEQFF.

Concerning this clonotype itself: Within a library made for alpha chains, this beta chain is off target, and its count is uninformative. For the CDR3, the DNA is TGTGCCAGCAGCCAAGGCACCGCGCAGTATTTT. As protein: CASSQGTAQYF. This rearrangement joins TRBV4-2 to TRBJ2-3; D call uncertain. Germline V gene sequence: CDR1 LGHNA, CDR2 YNFKEQ. The V and J ends lost 1 base and 10 bases respectively, with 6 bases between them. This CDR3 region has 11 residues.

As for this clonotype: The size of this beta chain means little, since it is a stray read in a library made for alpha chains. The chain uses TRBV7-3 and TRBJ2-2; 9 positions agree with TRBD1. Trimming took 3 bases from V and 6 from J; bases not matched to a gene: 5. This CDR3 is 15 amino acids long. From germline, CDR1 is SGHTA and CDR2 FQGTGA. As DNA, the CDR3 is TGTGCCAGCAGCTTCTCCCGGGACAGGGCCGGGGAGCTGTTTTTT. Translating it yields CASSFSRDRAGELFF.

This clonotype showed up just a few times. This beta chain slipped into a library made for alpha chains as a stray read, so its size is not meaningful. CDR3 sequence: CASSSQTVGRPLHF. CDR3 bases: TGTGCCAGCAGCTCTCAGACAGTAGGGCGACCCCTCCACTTT. V usage is TRBV5-5 and J usage is TRBJ1-6; weak D call: TRBD1 (5 bases). This CDR3 comprises 14 residues. Between the trimmed V and J ends, which lost 3 bases and 12 bases, there was a span of 16 bases. Germline V gives CDR1 SGHKS, CDR2 YYEKEE (reference sequence).

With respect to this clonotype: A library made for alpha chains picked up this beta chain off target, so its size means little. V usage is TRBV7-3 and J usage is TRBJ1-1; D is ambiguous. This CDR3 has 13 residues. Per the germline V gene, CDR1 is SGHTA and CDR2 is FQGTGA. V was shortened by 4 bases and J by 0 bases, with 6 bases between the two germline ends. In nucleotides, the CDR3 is TGTGCCAGCAGCTCCCGATTGAACACTGAAGCTTTCTTT. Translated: CASSSRLNTEAFF.

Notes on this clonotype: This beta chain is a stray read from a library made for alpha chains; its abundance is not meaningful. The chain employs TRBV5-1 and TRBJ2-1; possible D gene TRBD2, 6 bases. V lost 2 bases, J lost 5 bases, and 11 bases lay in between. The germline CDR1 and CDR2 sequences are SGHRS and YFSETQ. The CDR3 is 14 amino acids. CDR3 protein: CASSLPGTDNEQFF. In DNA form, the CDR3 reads TGCGCCAGCAGCTTACCCGGGACTGACAATGAGCAGTTCTTC.

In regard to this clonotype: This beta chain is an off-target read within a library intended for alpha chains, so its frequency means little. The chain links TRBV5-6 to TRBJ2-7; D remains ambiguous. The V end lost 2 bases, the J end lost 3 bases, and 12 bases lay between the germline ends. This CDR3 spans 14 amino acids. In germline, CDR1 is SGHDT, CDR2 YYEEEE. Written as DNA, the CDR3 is TGTGCCAGCAGCTTTTCGGCCGAACACTACGAGCAGTACTTC. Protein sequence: CASSFSAEHYEQYF.

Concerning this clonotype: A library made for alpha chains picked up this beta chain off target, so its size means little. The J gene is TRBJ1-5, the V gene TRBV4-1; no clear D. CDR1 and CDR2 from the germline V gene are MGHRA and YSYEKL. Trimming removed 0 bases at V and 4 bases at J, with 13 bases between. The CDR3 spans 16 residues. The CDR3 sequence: CASSQDGAGRNQPQHF. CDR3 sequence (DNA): TGCGCCAGCAGCCAAGATGGAGCCGGCCGGAATCAGCCCCAGCATTTT.

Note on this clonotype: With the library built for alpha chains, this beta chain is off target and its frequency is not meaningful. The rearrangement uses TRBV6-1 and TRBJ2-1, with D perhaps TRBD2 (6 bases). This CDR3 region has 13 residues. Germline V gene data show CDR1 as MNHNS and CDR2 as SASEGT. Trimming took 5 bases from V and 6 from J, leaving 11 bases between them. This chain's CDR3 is CASSPRGFNEQFF. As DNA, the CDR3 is TGTGCCAGCAGTCCCCGGGGGTTCAATGAGCAGTTCTTC.

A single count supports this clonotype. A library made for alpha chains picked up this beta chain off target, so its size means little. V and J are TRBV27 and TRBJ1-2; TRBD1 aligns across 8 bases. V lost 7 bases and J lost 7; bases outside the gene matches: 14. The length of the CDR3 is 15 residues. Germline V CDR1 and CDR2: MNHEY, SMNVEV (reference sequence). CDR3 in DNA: TGTGCCAGCAATCCCCGGGGCAGGGGGCTTGTTGGCTACACCTTC. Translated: CASNPRGRGLVGYTF.

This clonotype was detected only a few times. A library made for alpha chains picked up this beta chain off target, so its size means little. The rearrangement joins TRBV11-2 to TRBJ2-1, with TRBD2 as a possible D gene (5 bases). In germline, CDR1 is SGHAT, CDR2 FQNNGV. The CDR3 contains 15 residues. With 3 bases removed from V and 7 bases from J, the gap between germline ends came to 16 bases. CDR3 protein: CASSFSGVEKNEQFF. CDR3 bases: TGTGCCAGCAGCTTCTCCGGGGTGGAAAAAAATGAGCAGTTCTTC.

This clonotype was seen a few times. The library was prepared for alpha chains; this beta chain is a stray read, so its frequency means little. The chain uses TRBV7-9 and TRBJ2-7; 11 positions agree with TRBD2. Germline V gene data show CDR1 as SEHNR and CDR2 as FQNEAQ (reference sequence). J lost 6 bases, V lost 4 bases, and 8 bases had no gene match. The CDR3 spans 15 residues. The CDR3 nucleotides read TGTGCCAGCAGCTCCCGACTAGCGGGGCCGTCCGAGCAGTACTTC. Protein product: CASSSRLAGPSEQYF.

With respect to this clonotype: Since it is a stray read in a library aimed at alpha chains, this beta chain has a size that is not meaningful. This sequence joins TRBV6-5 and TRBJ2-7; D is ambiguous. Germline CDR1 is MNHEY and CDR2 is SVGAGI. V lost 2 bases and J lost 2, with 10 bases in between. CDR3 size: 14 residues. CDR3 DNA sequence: TGTGCCAGCAGTTACCGGGCCTTAACCTACGAGCAGTACTTC. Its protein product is CASSYRALTYEQYF.

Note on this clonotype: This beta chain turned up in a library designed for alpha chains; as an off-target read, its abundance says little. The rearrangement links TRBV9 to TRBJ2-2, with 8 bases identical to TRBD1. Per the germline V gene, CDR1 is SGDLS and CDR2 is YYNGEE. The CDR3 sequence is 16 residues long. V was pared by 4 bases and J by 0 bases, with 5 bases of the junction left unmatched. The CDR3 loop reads CASSPRTGTNTGELFF. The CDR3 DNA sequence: TGTGCCAGCAGCCCCCGGACAGGGACGAACACCGGGGAGCTGTTTTTT.

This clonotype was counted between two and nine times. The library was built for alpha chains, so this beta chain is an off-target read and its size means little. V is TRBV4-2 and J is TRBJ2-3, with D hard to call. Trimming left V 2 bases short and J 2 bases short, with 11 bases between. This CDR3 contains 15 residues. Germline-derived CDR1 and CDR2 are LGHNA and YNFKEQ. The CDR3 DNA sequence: TGTGCCAGCAGCCAATTGAGCGCGTCCACAGATACGCAGTATTTT. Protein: CASSQLSASTDTQYF.